These 13 T cell receptor beta chains share one sample of origin, sequenced in a study of OX40 agonist ivuxolimab in advanced cancers. Sequencing used immunoSEQ multiplex PCR; TCRdb keeps in-frame clones, though not all of them. The table lists some 53,000 clones, around 94% of them singletons. Sequences were derived from CD4+ or CD8+ T cells sorted from blood, sampled in a trial of the OX40 agonist ivuxolimab. These receptors all stem from an adult with an advanced solid tumor such as melanoma, head and neck, liver or kidney cancer.

The J gene is TRBJ2-7, the V gene TRBV15, with TRBD2 as a possible D gene (6 bases). V was cut by 4 bases and J by 1 base, with 14 bases left in between. There are 15 residues in the CDR3. Germline V gene lookup returns CDR1 LNHNV and CDR2 YYDKDF (reference sequence). The CDR3 spells CATSTSGGKSYEQYF. The CDR3 nucleotides read TGTGCCACCAGCACCTCGGGCGGGAAATCCTACGAGCAGTACTTC. The variable domain in full, with the rest retrieved from reference TRBV15 and TRBJ2-7, is DAMVIQNPRYQVTQFGKPVTLSCSQTLNHNVMYWYQQKSSQAPKLLFHYYDKDFNNEADTPDNFQSRRPNTSFCFLDIRSPGLGDTAMYLCATSTSGGKSYEQYFGPGTRLTVT.

V gene TRBV7-9 combines with J gene TRBJ2-7; D perhaps matches TRBD1 (5 bases). Trimming removed 6 bases at V and 0 bases at J, with 15 bases between. The germline V gene encodes CDR1 SEHNR and CDR2 FQNEAQ (reference sequence). The CDR3 is made up of 15 amino acids. CDR3 nucleotides: TGTGCCAGCAGTCTAACAGGTTCGAGCTCCTACGAGCAGTACTTC. Encoded protein: CASSLTGSSSYEQYF.

V gene TRBV9 combines with J gene TRBJ2-2; 11 bases line up with TRBD2. J lost 4 bases, V lost 0 bases, and 5 bases had no gene match. This CDR3 region has 17 residues. CDR1 is SGDLS, CDR2 YYNGEE, per germline. Written as DNA, the CDR3 is TGTGCCAGCAGCGTAGGCGCTAGCGGGAGGCTCACCGGGGAGCTGTTTTTT. It is translated as CASSVGASGRLTGELFF. Together with reference TRBV9 and TRBJ2-2, the CDR3 gives the full variable domain: DSGVTQTPKHLITATGQRVTLRCSPRSGDLSVYWYQQSLDQGLQFLIQYYNGEERAKGNILERFSAQQFPDLHSELNLSSLELGDSALYFCASSVGASGRLTGELFFGEGSRLTVL.

The V gene is TRBV6-5, the J gene TRBJ1-4; perhaps TRBD1 as D (5 bases). V was shortened by 6 bases and J by 8 bases, with 19 bases between the two germline ends. The CDR3 runs 15 residues. Per the germline V gene, CDR1 is MNHEY and CDR2 is SVGAGI. CDR3 bases: TGTGCCAGCAGCTCCGGGACGGGTCTGGGGGAAAAACTGTTTTTT. Amino acid sequence: CASSSGTGLGEKLFF.

The J gene is TRBJ2-7, the V gene TRBV29-1, with a possible D match to TRBD1 (5 bases). The V end lost 6 bases, the J end lost 6 bases, and 12 bases lay between the germline ends. Germline V gene data show CDR1 as SQVTM and CDR2 as ANQGSEA. This CDR3 is 11 amino acids long. The CDR3 region has the DNA TGCAGCGTGCTACAGGTGGGCGAGCAGTACTTC. Protein: CSVLQVGEQYF.

The CDR3 loop is CASSPTGWNEQFF. The CDR3, as DNA: TGTGCCAGCAGCCCCACAGGGTGGAATGAGCAGTTCTTC. V usage is TRBV5-6 and J usage is TRBJ2-1; tentatively, D is TRBD1 (6 bases). The CDR3 spans 13 residues. The germline V gene has CDR1 SGHDT and CDR2 YYEEEE. With 4 bases removed from V and 7 bases from J, the gap between germline ends came to 12 bases. Full variable domain (missing parts from reference TRBV5-6 and TRBJ2-1): DAGVTQSPTHLIKTRGQQVTLRCSPKSGHDTVSWYQQALGQGPQFIFQYYEEEERQRGNFPDRFSGHQFPNYSSELNVNALLLGDSALYLCASSPTGWNEQFFGPGTRLTVL.

The CDR3 loop is CASSLFTSGSSYEQYF. For the CDR3, the DNA is TGTGCCAGCAGTTTATTTACTAGCGGATCCTCCTACGAGCAGTACTTC. The V and J genes are TRBV28 and TRBJ2-7; 8 nucleotides line up with TRBD2. V lost 1 base and J lost 0; bases outside the gene matches: 5. The CDR3 has 16 residues. Germline assignment: CDR1 MDHEN and CDR2 SYDVKM.

This sequence joins TRBV19 and TRBJ1-1; the D is unclear. V gave up 3 bases and J gave up 3 bases, with 5 bases separating them. The CDR3 sequence is 12 residues long. Germline lookup yields CDR1 LNHDA and CDR2 SQIVND (reference sequence). In DNA form, the CDR3 reads TGTGCCAGTAGTATGAAGTACACTGAAGCTTTCTTT. Translating it yields CASSMKYTEAFF.

This chain connects TRBV6-1 to TRBJ2-3; perhaps TRBD2 as D (6 bases). V lost 7 bases, J lost 6 bases, and 17 bases lay in between. The germline V gene encodes CDR1 MNHNS and CDR2 SASEGT. This CDR3 comprises 14 residues. The CDR3 protein is CASKLAVYMDTQYF. The CDR3 DNA reads as TGTGCCAGCAAACTAGCAGTCTACATGGATACGCAGTATTTT.

The chain links TRBV7-9 to TRBJ1-1; no reliable D call. Germline V gene data show CDR1 as SEHNR and CDR2 as FQNEAQ (reference sequence). V was shortened by 5 bases and J by 7 bases, with 11 bases between the two germline ends. This CDR3 is 12 amino acids long. DNA for the CDR3: TGTGCCAGCAGCCAAACTGGGGTTGAAGCTTTCTTT. This sequence encodes CASSQTGVEAFF.

Concerning this clone itself: A read error may account for a junction end that differs from germline. Other DNA sequences in the sample encode the same CDR3. V usage is TRBV27 and J usage is TRBJ2-1; TRBD2 matches 10 bases. The CDR3 is 18 amino acids. Germline V lookup: CDR1 MNHEY, CDR2 SMNVEV (reference sequence). DNA for the CDR3: TGTGCCAGCAGTTCTACGACTTCTAGCGGGAGAGCGGGTAATGAGCAATTCTTC. Amino acids: CASSSTTSSGRAGNEQFF.

The CDR3 DNA reads as TGTGCCAGCAGCTTAGGGGCATTTGAGCAGTTCTTC. The encoded protein is CASSLGAFEQFF. The chain combines TRBV7-9 with TRBJ2-1; D uncertain. V lost 1 base, J lost 9 bases, and 7 bases lay in between. Germline CDR1 SEHNR, CDR2 FQNEAQ (reference sequence). CDR3 length equals 12 residues. Supplemented by reference TRBV7-9 and TRBJ2-1, the full variable domain reads DTGVSQNPRHKITKRGQNVTFRCDPISEHNRLYWYRQTLGQGPEFLTYFQNEAQLEKSRLLSDRFSAERPKGSFSTLEIQRTEQGDSAMYLCASSLGAFEQFFGPGTRLTVL.

The chain is built from TRBV27 and TRBJ2-7; no firm D call. V was clipped by 5 bases and J by 5 bases, with 13 bases between them. The CDR3 covers 13 residues. CDR1 is MNHEY, CDR2 SMNVEV, per germline (reference sequence). In DNA, the CDR3 is TGTGCCAGCAGTCGCTACCAGGTAGACGAGCAGTACTTC. Amino acids: CASSRYQVDEQYF.